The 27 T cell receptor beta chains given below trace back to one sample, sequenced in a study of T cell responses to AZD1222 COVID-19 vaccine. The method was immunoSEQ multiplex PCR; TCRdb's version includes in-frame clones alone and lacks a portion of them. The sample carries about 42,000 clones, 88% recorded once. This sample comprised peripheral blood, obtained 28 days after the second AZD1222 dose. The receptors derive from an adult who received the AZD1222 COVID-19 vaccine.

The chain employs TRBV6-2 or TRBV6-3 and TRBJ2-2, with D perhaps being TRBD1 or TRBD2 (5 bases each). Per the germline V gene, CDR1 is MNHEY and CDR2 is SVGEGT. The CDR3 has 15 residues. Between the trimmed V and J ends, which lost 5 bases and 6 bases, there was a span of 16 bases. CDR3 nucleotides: TGTGCCAGCAGTCGAGGGGCCATGGCCCCCGGGGAGCTGTTTTTT. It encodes CASSRGAMAPGELFF.

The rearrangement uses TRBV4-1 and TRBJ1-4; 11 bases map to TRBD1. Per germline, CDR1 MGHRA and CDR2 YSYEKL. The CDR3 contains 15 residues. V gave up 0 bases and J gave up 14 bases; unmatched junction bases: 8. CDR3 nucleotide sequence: TGCGCCAGCAGCCAAGATCTAGGGACAGGGGGTTTGCTGTTTTTT. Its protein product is CASSQDLGTGGLLFF.

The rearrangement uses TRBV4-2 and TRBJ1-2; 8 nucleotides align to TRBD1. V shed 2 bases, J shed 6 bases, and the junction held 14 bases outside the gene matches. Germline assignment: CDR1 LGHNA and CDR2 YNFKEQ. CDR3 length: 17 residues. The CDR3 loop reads CASSQPSDTGGYHGYTF. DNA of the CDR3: TGTGCCAGCAGCCAACCTTCGGATACAGGGGGTTACCATGGCTACACCTTC.

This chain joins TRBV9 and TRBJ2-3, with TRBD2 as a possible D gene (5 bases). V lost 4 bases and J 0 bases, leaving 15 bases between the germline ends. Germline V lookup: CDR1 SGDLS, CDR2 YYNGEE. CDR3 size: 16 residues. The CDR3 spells CASSPLGGRSTDTQYF. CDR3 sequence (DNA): TGTGCCAGCAGCCCTCTCGGAGGAAGAAGCACAGATACGCAGTATTTT.

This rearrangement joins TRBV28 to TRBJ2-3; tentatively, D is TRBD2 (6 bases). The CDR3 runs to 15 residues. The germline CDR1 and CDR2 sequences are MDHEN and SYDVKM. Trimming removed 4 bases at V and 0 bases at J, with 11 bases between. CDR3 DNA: TGTGCCAGCAGTTCACCGGGACTGAGCACAGATACGCAGTATTTT. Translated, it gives CASSSPGLSTDTQYF.

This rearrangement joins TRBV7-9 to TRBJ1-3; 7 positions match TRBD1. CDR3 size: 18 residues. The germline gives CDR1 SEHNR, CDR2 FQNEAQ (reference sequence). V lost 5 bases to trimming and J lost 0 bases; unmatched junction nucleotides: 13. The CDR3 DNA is TGTGCCAGCAGCCCAGGGGGACGGGGCCGGGACTCTGGAAACACCATATATTTT. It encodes CASSPGGRGRDSGNTIYF. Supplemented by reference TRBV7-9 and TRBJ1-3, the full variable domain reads DTGVSQNPRHKITKRGQNVTFRCDPISEHNRLYWYRQTLGQGPEFLTYFQNEAQLEKSRLLSDRFSAERPKGSFSTLEIQRTEQGDSAMYLCASSPGGRGRDSGNTIYFGEGSWLTVV.

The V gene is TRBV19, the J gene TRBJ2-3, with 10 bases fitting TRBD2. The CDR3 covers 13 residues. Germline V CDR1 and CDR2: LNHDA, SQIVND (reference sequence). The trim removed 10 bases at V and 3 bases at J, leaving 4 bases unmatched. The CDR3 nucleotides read TGTGCCACTTCTAGCGGGGGAACAGATACGCAGTATTTT. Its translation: CATSSGGTDTQYF. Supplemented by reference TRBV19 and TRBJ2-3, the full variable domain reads DGGITQSPKYLFRKEGQNVTLSCEQNLNHDAMYWYRQDPGQGLRLIYYSQIVNDFQKGDIAEGYSVSREKKESFPLTVTSAQKNPTAFYLCATSSGGTDTQYFGPGTRLTVL.

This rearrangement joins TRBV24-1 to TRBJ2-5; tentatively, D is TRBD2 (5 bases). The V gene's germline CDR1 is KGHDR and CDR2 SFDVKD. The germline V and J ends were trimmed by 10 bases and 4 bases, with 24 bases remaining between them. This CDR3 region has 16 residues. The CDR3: CATQDSRAGGGETQYF. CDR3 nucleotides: TGTGCCACACAAGATAGTCGGGCGGGCGGCGGAGAGACCCAGTACTTC.

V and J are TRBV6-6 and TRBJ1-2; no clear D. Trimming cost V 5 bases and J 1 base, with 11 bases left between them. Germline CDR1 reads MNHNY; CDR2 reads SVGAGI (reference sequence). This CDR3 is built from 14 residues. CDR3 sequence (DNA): TGTGCCAGCAGTCGGACGGGTGGTAACTATGGCTACACCTTC. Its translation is CASSRTGGNYGYTF.

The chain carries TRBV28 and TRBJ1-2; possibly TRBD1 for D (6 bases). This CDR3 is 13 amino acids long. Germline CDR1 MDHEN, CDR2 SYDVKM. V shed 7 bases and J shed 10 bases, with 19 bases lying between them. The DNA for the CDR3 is TGTGCCAGCAATAGGGACATAATTATGGCCTACACCTTC. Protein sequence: CASNRDIIMAYTF.

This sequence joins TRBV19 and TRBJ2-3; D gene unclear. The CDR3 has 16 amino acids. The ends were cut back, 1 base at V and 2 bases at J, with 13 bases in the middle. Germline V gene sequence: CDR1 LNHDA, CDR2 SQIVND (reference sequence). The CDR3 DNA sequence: TGTGCCAGTAGTATAGGGACGCAGGTCAACACAGATACGCAGTATTTT. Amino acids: CASSIGTQVNTDTQYF.

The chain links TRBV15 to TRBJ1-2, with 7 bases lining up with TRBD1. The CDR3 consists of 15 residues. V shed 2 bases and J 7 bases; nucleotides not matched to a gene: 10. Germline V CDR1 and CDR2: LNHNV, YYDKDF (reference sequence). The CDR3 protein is CATSRQDRVLGGYTF. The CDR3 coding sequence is TGTGCCACCAGCAGACAAGACAGGGTTCTCGGTGGCTACACCTTC.

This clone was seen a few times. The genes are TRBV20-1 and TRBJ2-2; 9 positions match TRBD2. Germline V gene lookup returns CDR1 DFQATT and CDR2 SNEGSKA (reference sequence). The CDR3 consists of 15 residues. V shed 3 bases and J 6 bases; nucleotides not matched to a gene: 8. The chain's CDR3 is CSASRASGKAGELFF. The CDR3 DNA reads TGCAGTGCTAGTAGGGCTAGCGGGAAGGCCGGGGAGCTGTTTTTT.

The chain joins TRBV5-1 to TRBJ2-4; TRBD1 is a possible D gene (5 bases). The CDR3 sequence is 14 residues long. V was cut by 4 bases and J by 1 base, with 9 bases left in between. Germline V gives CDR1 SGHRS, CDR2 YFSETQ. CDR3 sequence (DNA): TGCGCCAGCAGCCCAAGACAGGCCAAAAACATTCAGTACTTC. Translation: CASSPRQAKNIQYF.

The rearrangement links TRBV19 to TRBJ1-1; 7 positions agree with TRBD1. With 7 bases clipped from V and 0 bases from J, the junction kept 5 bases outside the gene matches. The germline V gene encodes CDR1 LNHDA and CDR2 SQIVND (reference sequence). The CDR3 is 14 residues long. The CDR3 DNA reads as TGTGCCAGTAAGGGGGCAGGGATGAACACTGAAGCTTTCTTT. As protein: CASKGAGMNTEAFF. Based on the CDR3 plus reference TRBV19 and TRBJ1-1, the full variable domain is DGGITQSPKYLFRKEGQNVTLSCEQNLNHDAMYWYRQDPGQGLRLIYYSQIVNDFQKGDIAEGYSVSREKKESFPLTVTSAQKNPTAFYLCASKGAGMNTEAFFGQGTRLTVV.

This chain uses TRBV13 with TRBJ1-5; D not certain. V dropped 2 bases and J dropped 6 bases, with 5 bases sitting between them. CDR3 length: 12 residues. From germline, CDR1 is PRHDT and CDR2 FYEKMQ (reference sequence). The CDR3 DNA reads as TGTGCCAGCAGCTTATCCGGTCAGCCCCAGCATTTT. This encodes CASSLSGQPQHF.

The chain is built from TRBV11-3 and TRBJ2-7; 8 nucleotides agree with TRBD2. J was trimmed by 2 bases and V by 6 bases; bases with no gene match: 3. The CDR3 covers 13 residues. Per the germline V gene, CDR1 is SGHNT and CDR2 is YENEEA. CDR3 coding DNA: TGTGCCAGCAGACGTAGCGGGACCTACGAGCAGTACTTC. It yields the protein CASRRSGTYEQYF.

CDR3 amino acids: CASRYRDGPYGYTF. The DNA of the CDR3 is TGTGCCAGCAGATACCGGGACGGTCCCTATGGCTACACCTTC. The chain couples TRBV7-2 to TRBJ1-2, with a tentative D call TRBD1 (5 bases). Germline CDR1 SGHTA, CDR2 FQGNSA. Trimming cost V 6 bases and J 4 bases, with 15 bases left between them. The CDR3 has 14 amino acids.

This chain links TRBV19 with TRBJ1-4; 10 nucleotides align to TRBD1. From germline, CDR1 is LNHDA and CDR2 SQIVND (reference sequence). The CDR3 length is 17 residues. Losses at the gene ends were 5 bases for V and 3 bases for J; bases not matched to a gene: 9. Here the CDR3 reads CASSPWTGGVSNEKLFF. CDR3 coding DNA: TGTGCCAGTAGTCCCTGGACAGGGGGAGTCTCTAATGAAAAACTGTTTTTT.

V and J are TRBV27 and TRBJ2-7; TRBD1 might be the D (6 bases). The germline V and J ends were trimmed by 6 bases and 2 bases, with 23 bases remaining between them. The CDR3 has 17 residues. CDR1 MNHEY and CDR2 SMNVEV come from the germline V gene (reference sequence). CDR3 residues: CASSLKLGGSGTYEQYF. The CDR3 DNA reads TGTGCCAGCAGCTTGAAGTTAGGGGGTTCAGGGACCTACGAGCAGTACTTC.

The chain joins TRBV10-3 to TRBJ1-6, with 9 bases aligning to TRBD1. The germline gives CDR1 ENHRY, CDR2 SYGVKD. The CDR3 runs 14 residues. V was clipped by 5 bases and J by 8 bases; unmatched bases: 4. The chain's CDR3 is CAISSGQGDSPLHF. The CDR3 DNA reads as TGTGCCATCAGTTCGGGACAGGGCGATTCACCCCTCCACTTT.

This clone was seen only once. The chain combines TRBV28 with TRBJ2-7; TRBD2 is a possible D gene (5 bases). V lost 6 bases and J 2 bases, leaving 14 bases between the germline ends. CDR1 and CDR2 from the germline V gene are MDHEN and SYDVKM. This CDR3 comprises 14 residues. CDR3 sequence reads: CASSPTRRAYEQYF. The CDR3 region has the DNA TGTGCCAGCAGCCCAACTAGGAGAGCCTACGAGCAGTACTTC.

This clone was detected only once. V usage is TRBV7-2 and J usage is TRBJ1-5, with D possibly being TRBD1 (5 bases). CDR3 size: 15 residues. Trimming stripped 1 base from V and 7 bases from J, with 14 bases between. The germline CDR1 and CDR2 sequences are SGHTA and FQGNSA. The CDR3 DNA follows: TGTGCCAGCAGCTTAGAAGGTTTAGGGGTGCAGCCCCAGCATTTT. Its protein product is CASSLEGLGVQPQHF.

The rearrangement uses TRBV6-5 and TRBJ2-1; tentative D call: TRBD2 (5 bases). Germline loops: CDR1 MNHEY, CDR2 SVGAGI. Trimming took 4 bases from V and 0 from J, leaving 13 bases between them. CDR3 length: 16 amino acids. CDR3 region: CASSSRGESSYNEQFF. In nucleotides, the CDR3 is TGTGCCAGCAGTTCTCGGGGAGAGAGCTCCTACAATGAGCAGTTCTTC.

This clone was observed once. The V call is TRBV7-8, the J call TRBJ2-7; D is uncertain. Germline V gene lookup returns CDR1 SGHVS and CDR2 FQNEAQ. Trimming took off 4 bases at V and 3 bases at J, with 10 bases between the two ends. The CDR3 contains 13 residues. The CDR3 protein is CASSYEADYEQYF. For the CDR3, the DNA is TGTGCCAGCAGCTACGAGGCGGACTACGAGCAGTACTTC.

The CDR3 DNA follows: TGTGCCAGCAGCTTCCCCCGAGGCTACACCTTC. Protein: CASSFPRGYTF. The chain has TRBV13 and TRBJ1-2; D unresolved. The CDR3 contains 11 residues. CDR1 and CDR2 (germline): PRHDT, FYEKMQ (reference sequence). The V end lost 3 bases, the J end lost 8 bases, and 7 bases lay between the germline ends. Filled out from reference TRBV13 and TRBJ1-2, the complete variable domain reads AAGVIQSPRHLIKEKRETATLKCYPIPRHDTVYWYQQGPGQDPQFLISFYEKMQSDKGSIPDRFSAQQFSDYHSELNMSSLELGDSALYFCASSFPRGYTFGSGTRLTVV.

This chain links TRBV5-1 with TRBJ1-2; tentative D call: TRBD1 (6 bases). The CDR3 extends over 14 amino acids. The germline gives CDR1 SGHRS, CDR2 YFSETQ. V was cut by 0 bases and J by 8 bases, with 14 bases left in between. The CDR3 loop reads CASSLEGGQAGYTF. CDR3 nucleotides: TGCGCCAGCAGCTTGGAAGGGGGTCAGGCGGGCTACACCTTC.